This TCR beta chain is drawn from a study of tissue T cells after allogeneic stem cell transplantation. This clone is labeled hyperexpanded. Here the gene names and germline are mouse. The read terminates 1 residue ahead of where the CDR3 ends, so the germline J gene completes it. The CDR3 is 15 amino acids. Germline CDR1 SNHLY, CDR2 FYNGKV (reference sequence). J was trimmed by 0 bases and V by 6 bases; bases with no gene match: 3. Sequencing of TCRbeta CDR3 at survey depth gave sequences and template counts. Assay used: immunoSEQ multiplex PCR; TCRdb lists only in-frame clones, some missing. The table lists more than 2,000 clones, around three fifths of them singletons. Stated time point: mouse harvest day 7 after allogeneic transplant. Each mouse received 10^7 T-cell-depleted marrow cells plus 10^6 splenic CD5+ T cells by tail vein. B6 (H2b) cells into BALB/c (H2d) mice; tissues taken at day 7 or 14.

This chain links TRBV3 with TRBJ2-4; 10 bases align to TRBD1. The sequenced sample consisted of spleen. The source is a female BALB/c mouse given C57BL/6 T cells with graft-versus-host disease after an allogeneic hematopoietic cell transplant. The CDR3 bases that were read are TGTGCCAGCAGACGGGACAGGGGTAGTCAAAACACCTTGTAC. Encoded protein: CASRRDRGSQNTLY. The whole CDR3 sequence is CASRRDRGSQNTLYF.